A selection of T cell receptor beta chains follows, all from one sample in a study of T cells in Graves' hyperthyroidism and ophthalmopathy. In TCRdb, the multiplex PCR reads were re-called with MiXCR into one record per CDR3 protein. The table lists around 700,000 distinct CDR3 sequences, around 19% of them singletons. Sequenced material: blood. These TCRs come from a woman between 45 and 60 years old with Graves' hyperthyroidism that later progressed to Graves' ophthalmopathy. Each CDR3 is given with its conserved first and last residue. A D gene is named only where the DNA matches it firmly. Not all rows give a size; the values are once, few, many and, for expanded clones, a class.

CDR3nt: TGTGCCAGAGGGGACGATCTCCGGGACGGTGCGAATGGCTACACCTTC; CDR3aa: CARGDDLRDGANGYTF; abundance: .; v_gene: TRBV6-1; j_gene: TRBJ1-2; d_gene: .
CDR3nt: TGTGCCAGCAGTGCCCGGACAGAGGGAAACACCATATATTTT; CDR3aa: CASSARTEGNTIYF; abundance: few; v_gene: TRBV6-1; j_gene: TRBJ1-3; d_gene: .
CDR3nt: TGTGCCAGCGAGTTGGGGGGCTCCTCCTACAATGAGCAGTTCTTC; CDR3aa: CASELGGSSYNEQFF; abundance: once; v_gene: TRBV6-2/TRBV6-3; j_gene: TRBJ2-1; d_gene: .
CDR3nt: TGTGCCAGCAGCTCAGGGGGCGCGGGCTATGGCTACACCTTC; CDR3aa: CASSSGGAGYGYTF; abundance: .; v_gene: TRBV9; j_gene: TRBJ1-2; d_gene: TRBD1
CDR3nt: TGTGCCAGCAGTTATCATCTCAAACAGGGGGAATCCTACGAGCAGTACTTC; CDR3aa: CASSYHLKQGESYEQYF; abundance: few; v_gene: TRBV6-5; j_gene: TRBJ2-7; d_gene: TRBD1
CDR3nt: TGTGCCAGCAGCTACCTTCAGGGGAACAGTGGCTACACCTTC; CDR3aa: CASSYLQGNSGYTF; abundance: many; v_gene: TRBV13; j_gene: TRBJ1-2; d_gene: .
CDR3nt: TGTGCCAGCAGTGAACTATATGGGTGCTACAGGGAACCCACTGAAGCTTTCTTT; CDR3aa: CASSELYGCYREPTEAFF; abundance: .; v_gene: TRBV25-1; j_gene: TRBJ1-1; d_gene: .
CDR3nt: TGCGCCAGCAGCCAAGATCCTGACCCCGGGGAGCTGTTTTTT; CDR3aa: CASSQDPDPGELFF; abundance: .; v_gene: TRBV2; j_gene: TRBJ2-2; d_gene: .
CDR3nt: TGCAGTGCTACCCGGATTAGAGATACGCAGTATTTT; CDR3aa: CSATRIRDTQYF; abundance: .; v_gene: TRBV20-1; j_gene: TRBJ2-3; d_gene: .
CDR3nt: TGTGCCAGCAGCGCCGGCGGGCTAGTCTTGCCAGAGACCCAGTACTTC; CDR3aa: CASSAGGLVLPETQYF; abundance: .; v_gene: TRBV9; j_gene: TRBJ2-5; d_gene: .
CDR3nt: TGTGCCAGCAGACCGACTGCGAACACCGGGGAGCTGTTTTTT; CDR3aa: CASRPTANTGELFF; abundance: few; v_gene: TRBV11-3; j_gene: TRBJ2-2; d_gene: .
CDR3nt: TGTGCCAGCTTTAGGGGGCTAGCGGGAAGCACAGATACGCAGTATTTT; CDR3aa: CASFRGLAGSTDTQYF; abundance: many; v_gene: TRBV2; j_gene: TRBJ2-3; d_gene: TRBD2
CDR3nt: TGTGCCAGCAGTTTCTTTTCACCGGGAGGACAGGGAGATCAAGAGACCCAGTACTTC; CDR3aa: CASSFFSPGGQGDQETQYF; abundance: once; v_gene: TRBV28; j_gene: TRBJ2-5; d_gene: .
CDR3nt: TGTGCCAGCAGCTTAGATACCAGGGGCTATGGCTACACCTTC; CDR3aa: CASSLDTRGYGYTF; abundance: many; v_gene: TRBV7-2; j_gene: TRBJ1-2; d_gene: .